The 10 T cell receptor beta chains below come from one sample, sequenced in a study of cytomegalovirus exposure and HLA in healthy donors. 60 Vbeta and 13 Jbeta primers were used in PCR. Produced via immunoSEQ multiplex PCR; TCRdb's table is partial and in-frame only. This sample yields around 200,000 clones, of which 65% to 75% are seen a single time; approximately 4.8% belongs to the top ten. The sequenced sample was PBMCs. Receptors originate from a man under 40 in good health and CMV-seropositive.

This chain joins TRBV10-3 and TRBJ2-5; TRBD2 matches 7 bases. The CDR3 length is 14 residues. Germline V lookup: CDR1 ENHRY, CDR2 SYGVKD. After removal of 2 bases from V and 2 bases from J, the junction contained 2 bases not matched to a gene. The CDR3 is CAISEGGGQETQYF. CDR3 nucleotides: TGTGCCATCAGTGAGGGGGGGGGACAAGAGACCCAGTACTTC.

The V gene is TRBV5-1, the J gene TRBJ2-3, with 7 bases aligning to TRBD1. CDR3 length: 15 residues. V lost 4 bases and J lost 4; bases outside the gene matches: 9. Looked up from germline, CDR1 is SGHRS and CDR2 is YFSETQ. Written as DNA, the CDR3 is TGCGCCAGCAGCCCGCCCCGACAGGGTCCAGATACGCAGTATTTT. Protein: CASSPPRQGPDTQYF.

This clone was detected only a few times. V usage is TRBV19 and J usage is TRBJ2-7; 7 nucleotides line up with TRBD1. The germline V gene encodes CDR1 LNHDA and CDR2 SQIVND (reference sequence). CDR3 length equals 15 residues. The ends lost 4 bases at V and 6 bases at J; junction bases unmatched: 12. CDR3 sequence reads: CASSRSDRDSGEQYF. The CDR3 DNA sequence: TGTGCCAGTAGTAGGAGTGACAGGGATTCCGGCGAGCAGTACTTC.

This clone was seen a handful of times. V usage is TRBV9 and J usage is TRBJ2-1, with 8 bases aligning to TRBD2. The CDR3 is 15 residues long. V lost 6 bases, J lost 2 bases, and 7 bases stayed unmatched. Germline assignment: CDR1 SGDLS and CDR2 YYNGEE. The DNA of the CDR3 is TGTGCCAGCACCCCGGGACTAGGGGCCTACAATGAGCAGTTCTTC. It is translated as CASTPGLGAYNEQFF.

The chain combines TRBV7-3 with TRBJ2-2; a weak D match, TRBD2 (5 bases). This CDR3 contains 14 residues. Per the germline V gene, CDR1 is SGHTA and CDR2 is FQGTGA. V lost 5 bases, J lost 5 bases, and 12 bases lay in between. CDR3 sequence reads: CASSEVPGTGELFF. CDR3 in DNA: TGTGCCAGCAGCGAGGTCCCGGGAACCGGGGAGCTGTTTTTT.

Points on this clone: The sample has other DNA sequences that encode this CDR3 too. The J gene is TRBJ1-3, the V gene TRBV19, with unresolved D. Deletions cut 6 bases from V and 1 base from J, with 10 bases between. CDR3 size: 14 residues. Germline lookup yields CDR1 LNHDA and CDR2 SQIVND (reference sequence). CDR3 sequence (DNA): TGTGCCAGTAGCCTCGGGAGTTCTGGAAACACCATATATTTT. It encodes CASSLGSSGNTIYF.

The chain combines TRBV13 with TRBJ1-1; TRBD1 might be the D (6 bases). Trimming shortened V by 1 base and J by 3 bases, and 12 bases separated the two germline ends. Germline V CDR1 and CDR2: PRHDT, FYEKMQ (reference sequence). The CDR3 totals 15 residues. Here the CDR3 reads CASSLVGGHDTEAFF. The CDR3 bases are TGTGCCAGCAGCTTAGTCGGGGGGCATGACACTGAAGCTTTCTTT.

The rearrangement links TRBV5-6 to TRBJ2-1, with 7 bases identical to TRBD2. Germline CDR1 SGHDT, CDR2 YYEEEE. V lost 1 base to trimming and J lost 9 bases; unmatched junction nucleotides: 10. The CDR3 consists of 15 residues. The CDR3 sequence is CASSLFGGGEGEQFF. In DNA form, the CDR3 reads TGTGCCAGCAGCTTGTTCGGTGGGGGGGAAGGTGAGCAGTTCTTC.

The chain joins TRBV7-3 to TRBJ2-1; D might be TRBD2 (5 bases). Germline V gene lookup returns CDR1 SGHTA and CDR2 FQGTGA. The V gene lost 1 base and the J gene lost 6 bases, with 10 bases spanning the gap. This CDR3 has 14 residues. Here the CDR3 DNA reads TGTGCCAGCAGCTTAAATCCTAGCTCCAATGAGCAGTTCTTC. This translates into CASSLNPSSNEQFF. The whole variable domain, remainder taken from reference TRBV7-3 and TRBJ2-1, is GAGVSQTPSNKVTEKGKYVELRCDPISGHTALYWYRQSLGQGPEFLIYFQGTGAADDSGLPNDRFFAVRPEGSVSTLKIQRTERGDSAVYLCASSLNPSSNEQFFGPGTRLTVL.

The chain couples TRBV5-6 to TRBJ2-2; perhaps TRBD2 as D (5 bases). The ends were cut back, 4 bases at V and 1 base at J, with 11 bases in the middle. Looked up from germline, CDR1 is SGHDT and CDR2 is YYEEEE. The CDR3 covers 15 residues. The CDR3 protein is CASSIGLRNTGELFF. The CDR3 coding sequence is TGTGCCAGCAGCATCGGACTCAGGAACACCGGGGAGCTGTTTTTT.